Each of the 2 T cell receptor beta chains below was sequenced from the same sample in a study of blood T cell repertoires in COVID-19. The repertoire was sequenced with immunoSEQ multiplex PCR; TCRdb's copy has only in-frame clones and lacks some. The sample has about 170,000 clones, approximately 86% seen once; the top ten hold about 1.2%. The specimen sequenced was peripheral blood. These receptors were collected from a man between 60 and 75 years old who had recovered from COVID-19.

The chain has TRBV6-5 and TRBJ1-1; TRBD1 matches at 9 bases. Germline V gene lookup returns CDR1 MNHEY and CDR2 SVGAGI. The CDR3 extends over 14 amino acids. Germline trimming cut 8 bases from V and 3 bases from J; bases unmatched to any gene: 7. CDR3 amino acids: CASLTGGGYTEAFF. The CDR3 region has the DNA TGTGCCAGCCTGACAGGGGGGGGATACACTGAAGCTTTCTTT.

V and J are TRBV5-1 and TRBJ1-6; D not certain. The CDR3 is 13 residues long. Germline lookup yields CDR1 SGHRS and CDR2 YFSETQ. The V gene lost 5 bases and the J gene lost 7 bases, with 10 bases spanning the gap. This CDR3 reads CASRGSGNSPLHF. The CDR3, as DNA: TGCGCCAGCAGGGGATCGGGGAATTCACCCCTCCACTTT.